This T cell receptor (beta chain) was captured by sequencing in a study of blood T cell repertoires in COVID-19. Background on the study: Samples of COVID-19 (acute and convalescent) were obtained from the United States, Italy and Spain. Sources were T cells, B-cell-depleted T cells, or PBMCs; the material itself was cDNA or gDNA.

Recruited during active infection, patients (from Seattle) were subsequently followed longitudinally. Authors' methods: Amplified reference gene primers provided the basis for estimating nucleated cell counts. Data came from immunoSEQ multiplex PCR; TCRdb stores just in-frame clones and leaves some out. V, J and clone size reflect that table, while D and trimming were determined from the DNA. The data show hundreds of thousands of clones, more than 70% seen once. CDR3 length: 18 residues. The V segment lost 0 bases and the J segment 0 bases; nucleotides outside the gene matches: 6. The specimen was peripheral blood. The sequence was obtained from a woman in her fifties or sixties with COVID-19, enrolled during active disease. The chain joins TRBV23-1 to TRBJ1-3, with 9 positions matching TRBD1. TRBV23-1 carries the ORF label, with uncertain function. CDR3 region: CASSQSGTGTFSGNTIYF. The CDR3 bases are TGCGCCAGCAGTCAATCCGGGACAGGGACCTTCTCTGGAAACACCATATATTTT.